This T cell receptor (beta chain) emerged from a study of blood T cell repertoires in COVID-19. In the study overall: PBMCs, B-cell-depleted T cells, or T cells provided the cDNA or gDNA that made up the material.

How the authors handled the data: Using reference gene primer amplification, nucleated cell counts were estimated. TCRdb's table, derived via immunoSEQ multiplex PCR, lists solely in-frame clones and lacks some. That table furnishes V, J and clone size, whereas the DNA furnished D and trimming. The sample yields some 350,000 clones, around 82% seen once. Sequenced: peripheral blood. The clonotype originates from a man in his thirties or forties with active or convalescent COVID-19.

The CDR3: CASSLPPRDTQYF. CDR3 in DNA: TGTGCCAGCAGCCTCCCTCCGAGGGATACGCAGTATTTT. The V call is TRBV11-2, the J call TRBJ2-3; D gene uncertain. The V gene's germline CDR1 is SGHAT and CDR2 FQNNGV. This CDR3 comprises 13 residues. With 5 bases removed from V and 6 bases from J, the gap between germline ends came to 12 bases.